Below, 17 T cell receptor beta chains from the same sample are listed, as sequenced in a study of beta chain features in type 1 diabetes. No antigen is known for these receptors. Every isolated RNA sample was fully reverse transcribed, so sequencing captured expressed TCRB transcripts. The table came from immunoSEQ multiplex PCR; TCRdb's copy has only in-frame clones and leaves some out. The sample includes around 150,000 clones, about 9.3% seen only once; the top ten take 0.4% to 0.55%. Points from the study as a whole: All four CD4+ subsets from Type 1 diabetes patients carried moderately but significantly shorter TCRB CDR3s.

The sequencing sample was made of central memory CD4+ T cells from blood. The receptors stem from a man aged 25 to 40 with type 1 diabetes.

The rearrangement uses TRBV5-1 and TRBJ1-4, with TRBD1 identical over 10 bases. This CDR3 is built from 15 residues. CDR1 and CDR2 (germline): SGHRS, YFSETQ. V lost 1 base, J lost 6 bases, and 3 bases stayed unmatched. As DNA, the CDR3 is TGCGCCAGCAGCTTGAAGGGGACAGGGGATGAAAAACTGTTTTTT. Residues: CASSLKGTGDEKLFF.

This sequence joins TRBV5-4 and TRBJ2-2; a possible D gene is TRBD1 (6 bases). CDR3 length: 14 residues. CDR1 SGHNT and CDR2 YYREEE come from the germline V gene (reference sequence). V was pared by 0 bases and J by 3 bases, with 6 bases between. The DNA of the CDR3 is TGTGCCAGCAGCTTGGGACAGGACACCGGGGAGCTGTTTTTT. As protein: CASSLGQDTGELFF. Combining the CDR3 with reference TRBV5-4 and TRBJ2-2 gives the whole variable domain ETGVTQSPTHLIKTRGQQVTLRCSSQSGHNTVSWYQQALGQGPQFIFQYYREEENGRGNFPPRFSGLQFPNYSSELNVNALELDDSALYLCASSLGQDTGELFFGEGSRLTVL.

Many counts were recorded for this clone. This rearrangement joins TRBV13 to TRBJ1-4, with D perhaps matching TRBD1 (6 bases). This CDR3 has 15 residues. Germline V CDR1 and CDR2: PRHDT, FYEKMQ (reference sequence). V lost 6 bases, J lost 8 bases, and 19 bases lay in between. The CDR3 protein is CASSSNRVDKEKLFF. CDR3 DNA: TGTGCCAGCAGTTCGAACAGGGTTGACAAGGAAAAACTGTTTTTT.

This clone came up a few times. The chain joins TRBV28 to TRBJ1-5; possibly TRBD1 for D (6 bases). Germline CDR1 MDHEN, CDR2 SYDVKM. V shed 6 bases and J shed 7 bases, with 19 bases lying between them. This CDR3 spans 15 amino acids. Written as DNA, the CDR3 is TGTGCCAGCAGCCCGACCCCAGGGGTGGGACAGCCCCAGCATTTT. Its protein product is CASSPTPGVGQPQHF.

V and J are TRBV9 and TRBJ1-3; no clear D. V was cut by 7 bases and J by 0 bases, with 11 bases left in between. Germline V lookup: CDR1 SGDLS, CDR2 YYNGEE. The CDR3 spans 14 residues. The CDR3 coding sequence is TGTGCCAGCTCACCCCTGAGCTCTGGAAACACCATATATTTT. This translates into CASSPLSSGNTIYF.

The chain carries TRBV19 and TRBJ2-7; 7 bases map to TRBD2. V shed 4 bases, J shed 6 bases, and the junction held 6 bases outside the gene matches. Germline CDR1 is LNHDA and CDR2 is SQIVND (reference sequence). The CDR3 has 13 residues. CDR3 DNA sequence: TGTGCCAGTAGTAATCAGCGGGGTTTCGAGCAGTACTTC. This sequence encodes CASSNQRGFEQYF.

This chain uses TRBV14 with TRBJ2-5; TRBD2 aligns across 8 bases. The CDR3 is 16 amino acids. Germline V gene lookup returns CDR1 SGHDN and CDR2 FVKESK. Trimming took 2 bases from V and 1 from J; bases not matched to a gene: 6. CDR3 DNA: TGTGCCAGCAGCCAACCTAAAACTAGCGGCCAAGAGACCCAGTACTTC. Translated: CASSQPKTSGQETQYF.

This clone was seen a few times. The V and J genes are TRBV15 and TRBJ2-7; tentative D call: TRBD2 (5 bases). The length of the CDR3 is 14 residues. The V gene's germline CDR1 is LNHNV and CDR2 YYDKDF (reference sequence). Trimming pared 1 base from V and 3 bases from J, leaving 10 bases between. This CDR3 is CATSRGASGYEQYF. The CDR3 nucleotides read TGTGCCACCAGCAGAGGGGCGAGCGGCTACGAGCAGTACTTC.

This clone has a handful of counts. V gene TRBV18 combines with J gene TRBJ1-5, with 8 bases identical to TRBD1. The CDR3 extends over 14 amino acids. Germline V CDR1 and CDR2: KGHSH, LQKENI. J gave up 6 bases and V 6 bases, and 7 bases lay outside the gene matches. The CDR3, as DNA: TGTGCCAGCTCGGGCGGACAGGGAGTTCAGCCCCAGCATTTT. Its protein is CASSGGQGVQPQHF.

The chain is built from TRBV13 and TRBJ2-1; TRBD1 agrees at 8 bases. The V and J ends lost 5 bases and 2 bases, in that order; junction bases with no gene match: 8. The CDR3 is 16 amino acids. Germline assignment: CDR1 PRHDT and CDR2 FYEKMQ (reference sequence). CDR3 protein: CASSADRGIPYNEQFF. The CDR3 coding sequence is TGTGCCAGCAGCGCCGACAGGGGTATTCCCTACAATGAGCAGTTCTTC.

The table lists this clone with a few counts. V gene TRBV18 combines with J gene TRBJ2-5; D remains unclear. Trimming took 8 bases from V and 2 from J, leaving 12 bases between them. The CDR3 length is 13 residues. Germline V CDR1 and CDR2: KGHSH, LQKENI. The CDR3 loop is CASARLVQETQYF. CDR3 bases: TGTGCCAGCGCACGGCTGGTTCAAGAGACCCAGTACTTC.

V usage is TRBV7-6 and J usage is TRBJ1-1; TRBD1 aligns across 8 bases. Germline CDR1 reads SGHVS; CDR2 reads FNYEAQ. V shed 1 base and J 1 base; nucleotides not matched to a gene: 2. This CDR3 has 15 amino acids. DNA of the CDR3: TGTGCCAGCAGCTTAGTAGGGACAGGGAACACTGAAGCTTTCTTT. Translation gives CASSLVGTGNTEAFF.

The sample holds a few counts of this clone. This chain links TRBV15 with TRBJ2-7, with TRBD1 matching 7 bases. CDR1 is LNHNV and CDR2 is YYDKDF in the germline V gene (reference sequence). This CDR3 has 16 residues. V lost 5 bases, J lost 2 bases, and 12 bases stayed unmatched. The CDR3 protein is CATSRPIGTETYEQYF. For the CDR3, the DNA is TGTGCCACCAGCCGACCGATCGGGACAGAAACCTACGAGCAGTACTTC.

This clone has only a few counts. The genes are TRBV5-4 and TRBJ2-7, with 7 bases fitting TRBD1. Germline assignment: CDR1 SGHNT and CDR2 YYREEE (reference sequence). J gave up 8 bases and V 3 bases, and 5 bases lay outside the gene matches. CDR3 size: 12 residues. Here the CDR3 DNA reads TGTGCCAGCAGCTCTCAGGGGGTTAAGCAGTACTTC. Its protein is CASSSQGVKQYF.

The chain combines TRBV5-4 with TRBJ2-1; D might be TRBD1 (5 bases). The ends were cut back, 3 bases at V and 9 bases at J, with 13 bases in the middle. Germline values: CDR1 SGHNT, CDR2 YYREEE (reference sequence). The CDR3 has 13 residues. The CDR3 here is CASSSQDSGEQFF. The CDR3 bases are TGTGCCAGCAGCTCACAGGATTCGGGTGAGCAGTTCTTC.

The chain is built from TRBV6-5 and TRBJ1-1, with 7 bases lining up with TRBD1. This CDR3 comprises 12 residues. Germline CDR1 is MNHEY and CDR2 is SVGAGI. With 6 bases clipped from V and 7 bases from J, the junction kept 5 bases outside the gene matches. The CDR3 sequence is CASRTRDSEAFF. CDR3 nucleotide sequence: TGTGCCAGCAGAACCCGGGACAGTGAAGCTTTCTTT.

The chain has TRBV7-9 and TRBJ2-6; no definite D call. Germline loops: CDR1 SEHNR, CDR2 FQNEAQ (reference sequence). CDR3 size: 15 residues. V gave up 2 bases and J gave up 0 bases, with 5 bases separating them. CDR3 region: CASSLLLSGANVLTF. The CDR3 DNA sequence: TGTGCCAGCAGCTTACTTCTCTCTGGGGCCAACGTCCTGACTTTC.